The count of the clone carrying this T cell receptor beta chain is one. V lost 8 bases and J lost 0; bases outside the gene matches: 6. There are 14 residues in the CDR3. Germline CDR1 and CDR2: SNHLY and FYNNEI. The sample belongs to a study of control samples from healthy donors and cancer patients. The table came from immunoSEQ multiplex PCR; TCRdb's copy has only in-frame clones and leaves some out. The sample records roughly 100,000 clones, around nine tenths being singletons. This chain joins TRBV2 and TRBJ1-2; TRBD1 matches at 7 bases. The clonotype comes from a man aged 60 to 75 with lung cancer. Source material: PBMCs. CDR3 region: CASGGQKANYGYTF. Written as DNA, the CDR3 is TGTGCCAGCGGGGGACAGAAGGCTAACTATGGCTACACCTTC.